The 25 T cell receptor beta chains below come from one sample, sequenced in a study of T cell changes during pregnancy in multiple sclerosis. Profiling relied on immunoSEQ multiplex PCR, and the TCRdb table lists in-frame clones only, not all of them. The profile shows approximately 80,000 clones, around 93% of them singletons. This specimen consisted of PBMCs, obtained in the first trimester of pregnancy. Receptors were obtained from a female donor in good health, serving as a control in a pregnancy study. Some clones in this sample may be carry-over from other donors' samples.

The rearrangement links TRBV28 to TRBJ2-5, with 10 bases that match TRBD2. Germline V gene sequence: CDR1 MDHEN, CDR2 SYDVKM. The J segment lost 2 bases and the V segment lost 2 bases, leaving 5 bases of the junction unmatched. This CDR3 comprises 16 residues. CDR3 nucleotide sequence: TGTGCCAGCAGTTTAACTAGCGGGATCGCACAAGAGACCCAGTACTTC. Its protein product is CASSLTSGIAQETQYF. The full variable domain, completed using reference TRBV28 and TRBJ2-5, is DVKVTQSSRYLVKRTGEKVFLECVQDMDHENMFWYRQDPGLGLRLIYFSYDVKMKEKGDIPEGYSVSREKKERFSLILESASTNQTSMYLCASSLTSGIAQETQYFGPGTRLLVL.

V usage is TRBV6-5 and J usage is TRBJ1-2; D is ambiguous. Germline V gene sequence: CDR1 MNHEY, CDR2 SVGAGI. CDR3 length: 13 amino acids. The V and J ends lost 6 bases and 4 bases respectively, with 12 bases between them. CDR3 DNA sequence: TGTGCCAGCAGCTCGGGAGAACCCTATGGCTACACCTTC. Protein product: CASSSGEPYGYTF.

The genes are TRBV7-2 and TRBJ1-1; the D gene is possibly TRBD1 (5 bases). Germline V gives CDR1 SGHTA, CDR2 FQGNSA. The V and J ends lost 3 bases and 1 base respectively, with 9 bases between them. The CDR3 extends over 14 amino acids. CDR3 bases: TGTGCCAGCAGCTTGGGGCTCCCGAACACTGAAGCTTTCTTT. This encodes CASSLGLPNTEAFF.

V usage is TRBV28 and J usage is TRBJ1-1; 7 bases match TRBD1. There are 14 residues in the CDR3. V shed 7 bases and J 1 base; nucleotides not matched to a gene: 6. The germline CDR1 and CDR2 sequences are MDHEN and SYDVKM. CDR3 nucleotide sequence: TGTGCCAGCACCCAGGGGGGCGGGAACACTGAAGCTTTCTTT. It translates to CASTQGGGNTEAFF.

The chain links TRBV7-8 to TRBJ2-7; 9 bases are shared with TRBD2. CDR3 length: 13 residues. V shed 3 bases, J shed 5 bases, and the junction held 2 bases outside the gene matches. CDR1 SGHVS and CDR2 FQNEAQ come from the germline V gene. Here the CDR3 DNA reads TGTGCCAGCAGCTTCCGACTAGCGGACGAGCAGTACTTC. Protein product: CASSFRLADEQYF.

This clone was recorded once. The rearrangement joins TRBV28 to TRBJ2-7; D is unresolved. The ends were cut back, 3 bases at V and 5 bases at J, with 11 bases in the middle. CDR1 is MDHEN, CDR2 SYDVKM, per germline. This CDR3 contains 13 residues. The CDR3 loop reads CASSFEIKNEQYF. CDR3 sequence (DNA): TGTGCCAGCAGTTTTGAGATTAAAAACGAGCAGTACTTC.

This chain's CDR3 is CAWSVDTLGYGYTF. The CDR3 DNA reads TGTGCCTGGAGTGTGGACACTTTGGGCTATGGCTACACCTTC. This sequence joins TRBV30 and TRBJ1-2; TRBD1 might be the D (5 bases). CDR1 GTSNPN and CDR2 SVGIG come from the germline V gene (reference sequence). The CDR3 covers 14 residues. V lost 0 bases to trimming and J lost 4 bases, with 12 bases between them. Full variable domain (rest looked up from reference TRBV30 and TRBJ1-2): SQTIHQWPATLVQPVGSPLSLECTVEGTSNPNLYWYRQAAGRGLQLLFYSVGIGQISSEVPQNLSASRPQDRQFILSSKKLLLSDSGFYLCAWSVDTLGYGYTFGSGTRLTVV.

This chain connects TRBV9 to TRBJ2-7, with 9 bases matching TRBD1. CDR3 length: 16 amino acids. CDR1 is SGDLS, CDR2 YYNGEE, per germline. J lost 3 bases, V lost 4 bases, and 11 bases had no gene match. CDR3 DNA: TGTGCCAGCAGCCCGTATCCGGGACAGGGTAACTACGAGCAGTACTTC. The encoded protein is CASSPYPGQGNYEQYF.

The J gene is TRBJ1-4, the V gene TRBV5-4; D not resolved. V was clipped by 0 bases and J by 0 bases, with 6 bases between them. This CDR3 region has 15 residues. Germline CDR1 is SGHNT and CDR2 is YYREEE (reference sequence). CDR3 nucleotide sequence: TGTGCCAGCAGCTTGGCGGGGTCAACTAATGAAAAACTGTTTTTT. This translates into CASSLAGSTNEKLFF. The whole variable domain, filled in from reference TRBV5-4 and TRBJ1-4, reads ETGVTQSPTHLIKTRGQQVTLRCSSQSGHNTVSWYQQALGQGPQFIFQYYREEENGRGNFPPRFSGLQFPNYSSELNVNALELDDSALYLCASSLAGSTNEKLFFGSGTQLSVL.

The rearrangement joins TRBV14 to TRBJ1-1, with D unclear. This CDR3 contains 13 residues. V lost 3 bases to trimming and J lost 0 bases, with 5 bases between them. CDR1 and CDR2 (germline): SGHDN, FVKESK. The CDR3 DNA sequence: TGTGCCAGCAGCCAGGGAGTGAACACTGAAGCTTTCTTT. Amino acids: CASSQGVNTEAFF.

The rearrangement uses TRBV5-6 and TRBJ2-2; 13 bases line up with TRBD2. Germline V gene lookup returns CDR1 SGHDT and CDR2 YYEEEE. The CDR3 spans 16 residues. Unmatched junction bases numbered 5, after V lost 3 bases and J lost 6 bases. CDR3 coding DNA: TGTGCCAGCAGCTCTGAACTAGCGGGGGGGCCCGGGGAGCTGTTTTTT. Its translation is CASSSELAGGPGELFF.

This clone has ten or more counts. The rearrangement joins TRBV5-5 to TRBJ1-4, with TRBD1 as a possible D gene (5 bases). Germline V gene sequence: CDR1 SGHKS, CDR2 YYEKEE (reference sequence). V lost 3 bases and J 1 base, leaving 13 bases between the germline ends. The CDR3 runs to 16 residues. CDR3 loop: CASSSRSGGTNEKLFF. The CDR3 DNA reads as TGTGCCAGCAGCTCAAGGAGCGGGGGAACTAATGAAAAACTGTTTTTT.

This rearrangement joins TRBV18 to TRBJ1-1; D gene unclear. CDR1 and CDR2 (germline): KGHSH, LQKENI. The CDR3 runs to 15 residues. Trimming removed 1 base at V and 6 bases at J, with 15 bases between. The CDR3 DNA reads TGTGCCAGCTCACCACGTTTCCCGGACTCCGCTGAAGCTTTCTTT. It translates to CASSPRFPDSAEAFF.

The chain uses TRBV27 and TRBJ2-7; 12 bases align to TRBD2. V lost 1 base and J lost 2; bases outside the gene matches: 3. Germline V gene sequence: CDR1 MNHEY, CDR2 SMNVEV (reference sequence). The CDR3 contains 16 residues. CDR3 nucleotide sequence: TGTGCCAGCAGTTTATGGACTAGCGGGAACCCCTACGAGCAGTACTTC. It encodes CASSLWTSGNPYEQYF.

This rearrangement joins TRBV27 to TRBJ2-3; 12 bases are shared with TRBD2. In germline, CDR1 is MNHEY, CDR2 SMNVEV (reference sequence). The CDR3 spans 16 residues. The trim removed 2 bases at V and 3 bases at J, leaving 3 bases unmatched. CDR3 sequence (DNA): TGTGCCAGCAGTTTACCCGGGACTAGCGGGACAGATACGCAGTATTTT. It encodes CASSLPGTSGTDTQYF.

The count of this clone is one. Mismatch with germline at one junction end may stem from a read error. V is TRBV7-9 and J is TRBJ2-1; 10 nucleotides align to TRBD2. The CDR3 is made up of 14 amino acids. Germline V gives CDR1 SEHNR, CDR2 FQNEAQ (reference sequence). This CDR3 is CASSLAGAANEQFF. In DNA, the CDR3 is TGTGCCAGCAGCCTAGCGGGAGCCGCGAATGAGCAGTTCTTC.

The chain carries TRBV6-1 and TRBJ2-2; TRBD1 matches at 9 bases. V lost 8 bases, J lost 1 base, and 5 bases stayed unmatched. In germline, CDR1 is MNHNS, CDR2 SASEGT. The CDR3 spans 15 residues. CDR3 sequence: CASRLGQGNTGELFF. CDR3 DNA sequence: TGTGCCAGCCGGCTGGGACAGGGGAACACCGGGGAGCTGTTTTTT.

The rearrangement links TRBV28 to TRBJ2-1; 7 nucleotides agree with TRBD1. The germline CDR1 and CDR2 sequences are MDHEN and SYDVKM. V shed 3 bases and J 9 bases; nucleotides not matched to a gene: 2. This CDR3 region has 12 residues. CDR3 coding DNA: TGTGCCAGCAGTTTGGGACAGCCTGAGCAGTTCTTC. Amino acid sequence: CASSLGQPEQFF.

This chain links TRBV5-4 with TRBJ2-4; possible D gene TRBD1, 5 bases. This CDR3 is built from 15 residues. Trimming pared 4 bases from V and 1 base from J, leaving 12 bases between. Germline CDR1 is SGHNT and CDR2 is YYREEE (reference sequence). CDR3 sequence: CASSAYSGAKNIQYF. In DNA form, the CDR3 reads TGTGCCAGCAGCGCCTACTCAGGGGCCAAAAACATTCAGTACTTC.

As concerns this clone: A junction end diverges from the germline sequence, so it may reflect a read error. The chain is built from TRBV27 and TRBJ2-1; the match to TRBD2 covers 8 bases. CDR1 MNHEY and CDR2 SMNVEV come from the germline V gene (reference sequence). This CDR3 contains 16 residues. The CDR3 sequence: CASSLYAGGPDVKRVF. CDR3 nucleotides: TGTGCCAGCAGTTTATACGCGGGGGGTCCCGATGTTAAAAGAGTCTTC.

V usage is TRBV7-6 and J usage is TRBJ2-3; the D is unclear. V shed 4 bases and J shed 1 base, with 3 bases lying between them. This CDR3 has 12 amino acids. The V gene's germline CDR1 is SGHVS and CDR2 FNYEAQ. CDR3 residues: CASSSGTDTQYF. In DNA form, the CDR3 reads TGTGCCAGCAGCTCGGGCACAGATACGCAGTATTTT.

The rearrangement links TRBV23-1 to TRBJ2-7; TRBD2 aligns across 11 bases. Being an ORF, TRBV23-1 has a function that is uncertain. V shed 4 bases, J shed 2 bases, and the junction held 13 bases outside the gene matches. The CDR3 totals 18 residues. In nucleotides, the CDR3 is TGCGCCAGCAGTCCCGCGCTAGCGGGAGGATACCTCCCCTACGAGCAGTACTTC. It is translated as CASSPALAGGYLPYEQYF.

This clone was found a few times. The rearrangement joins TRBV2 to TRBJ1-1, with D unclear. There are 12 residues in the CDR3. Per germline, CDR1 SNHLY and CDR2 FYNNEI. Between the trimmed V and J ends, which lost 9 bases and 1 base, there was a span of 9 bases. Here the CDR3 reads CARPWRNTEAFF. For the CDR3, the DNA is TGTGCCAGACCTTGGAGGAACACTGAAGCTTTCTTT.

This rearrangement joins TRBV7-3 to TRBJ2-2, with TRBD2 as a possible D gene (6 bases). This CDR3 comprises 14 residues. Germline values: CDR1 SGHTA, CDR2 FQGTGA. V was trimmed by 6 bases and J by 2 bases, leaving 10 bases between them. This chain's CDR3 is CASRTGLNTGELFF. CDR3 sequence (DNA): TGTGCCAGCAGAACCGGACTAAACACCGGGGAGCTGTTTTTT.

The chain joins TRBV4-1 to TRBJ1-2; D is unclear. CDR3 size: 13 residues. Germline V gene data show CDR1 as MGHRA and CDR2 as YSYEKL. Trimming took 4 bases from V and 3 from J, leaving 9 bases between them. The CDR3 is CASSPPGDYGYTF. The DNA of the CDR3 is TGCGCCAGCAGCCCCCCCGGGGACTATGGCTACACCTTC.